The clone carrying this T cell receptor beta chain was picked up many times. Its antigen is unidentified. This sample is part of a study of response to subunit inactivated influenza vaccine. Findings and caveats of the study: The authors proposed limited new T cell recruitment per seasonal influenza vaccination.

The germline V gene encodes CDR1 DFQATT and CDR2 SNEGSKA (reference sequence). This CDR3 comprises 14 residues. V dropped 4 bases and J dropped 2; count of bases not matched to a gene: 2. MiXCR was run by TCRdb on the RT-PCR reads, yielding one entry per CDR3 protein. The sample holds hundreds of thousands of distinct CDR3 sequences; approximately 15% are singletons and the top ten take roughly 6.4%. V and J are TRBV20-1 and TRBJ2-3, with 11 nucleotides matching TRBD2. The TCR sequence derives from a man aged 50-59 years who received an inactivated influenza vaccine. Specimen: PBMCs from blood, collected less than 15 days before vaccination. This CDR3 reads CSAIAGGHTDTQYF. The CDR3 bases are TGCAGTGCTATAGCGGGAGGGCACACAGATACGCAGTATTTT.